This T cell receptor beta chain came from a study of metastatic and nonmetastatic thyroid tumors. This clone turned up a few times. No patient had received any treatment before thyroid surgery. Per the original data handling: To classify distant metastasis in papillary thyroid cancer, a model was built from CDR3 differences across clinicopathological groups. TCRdb re-clonotyped the PCR reads via MiXCR. The authors' filters were not applied to this entry. The table records nearly 25,000 clones, 20% to 30% of them present only once. This receptor was identified in a male donor with papillary thyroid cancer or a benign thyroid nodule (not recorded which). Some clones in this sample may be carry-over from other donors' samples. Source material: blood.

CDR3 nucleotide sequence: TGTGCCAGCAGTTACATGGGACAGGGAGGGTACGAGCAGTACTTC. It yields the protein CASSYMGQGGYEQYF. This rearrangement joins TRBV6-5 to TRBJ2-7; the match to TRBD1 covers 9 bases. Germline CDR1 is MNHEY and CDR2 is SVGAGI. The CDR3 is 15 residues long. V shed 2 bases and J 4 bases; nucleotides not matched to a gene: 6.